Listed below are T cell receptor beta chains from one sample, sequenced in a study of blood T cell repertoires in COVID-19. Libraries were prepared by immunoSEQ multiplex PCR; TCRdb keeps only in-frame clonotypes and omits some of them. The data hold 200,000 to 300,000 clones, with about 68% observed a single time. The sample consisted of peripheral blood. The receptors derive from a woman over 75 with acute or convalescent COVID-19. The CDR3 runs from the conserved cysteine through the conserved F or W. D genes are given only for firm matches. Clone size appears in some rows only: once, few, many, or a class for an expanded clone.

DNA: TGCGCCAGCAGCTTCCGGGACTTCTCCTACGAGCAGTACTTC
CDR3: CASSFRDFSYEQYF
J: TRBJ2-7
D: NA
size: NA
V: TRBV5-1

DNA: TGTGCCAGTAGTTTATCACTAGCGTCCTACAATGAGCAGTTCTTC
CDR3: CASSLSLASYNEQFF
J: TRBJ2-1
D: TRBD2
size: many
V: TRBV19

DNA: TGCGCCAGACAGGGGCCCCATCAGCCCCAGCATTTT
CDR3: CARQGPHQPQHF
J: TRBJ1-5
D: TRBD1
size: NA
V: TRBV10-1

DNA: TGTGCCAGCTCACTTCGTCGGGGGGACACTGAAGCTTTCTTT
CDR3: CASSLRRGDTEAFF
J: TRBJ1-1
D: NA
size: once
V: TRBV18

DNA: TGTGCCAGCAGCGTCGGGGACTCTGGGAAGACCCAGTACTTC
CDR3: CASSVGDSGKTQYF
J: TRBJ2-5
D: NA
size: NA
V: TRBV9

DNA: TGTGCCAGCAGTTTACGAGGGCGCCAGCCCCAGCATTTT
CDR3: CASSLRGRQPQHF
J: TRBJ1-5
D: NA
size: NA
V: TRBV28

DNA: TGCGCCAGCAGCCAAGGGCTCAACAGGGGGCGCCATTCTATGAACACTGAAGCTTTCTTT
CDR3: CASSQGLNRGRHSMNTEAFF
J: TRBJ1-1
D: TRBD1
size: NA
V: TRBV4-1

DNA: TGTGCCAGTAGTATAACCTACAGGGAACCGAATGAAAAACTGTTTTTT
CDR3: CASSITYREPNEKLFF
J: TRBJ1-4
D: NA
size: NA
V: TRBV19

DNA: TGTGCCAGCAGGTCGGGACAACAAGAGACCCAGTACTTC
CDR3: CASRSGQQETQYF
J: TRBJ2-5
D: NA
size: few
V: TRBV6-6

DNA: TGCGCCAGCACCTCCGGGGGGAGTTACACTGAAGCTTTCTTT
CDR3: CASTSGGSYTEAFF
J: TRBJ1-1
D: NA
size: NA
V: TRBV5-1

DNA: TGCGCCAGCAGCCAAGAACTCGACTACGAGCAGTACTTC
CDR3: CASSQELDYEQYF
J: TRBJ2-7
D: NA
size: NA
V: TRBV4-1

DNA: TGTGCCAGCAGTCCCCGGACTAGCGGGGGTTACGAGCAGTACTTC
CDR3: CASSPRTSGGYEQYF
J: TRBJ2-7
D: TRBD2
size: NA
V: TRBV6-5

DNA: TGTGCCAGCAGCTTAGGGGCGGGAGAGACCCAGTACTTC
CDR3: CASSLGAGETQYF
J: TRBJ2-5
D: NA
size: few
V: TRBV7-2

DNA: TGCAGCGTTCGTGTGGAGGAAGCTTTCTTT
CDR3: CSVRVEEAFF
J: TRBJ1-1
D: NA
size: NA
V: TRBV29-1

DNA: TGCAGCGTGCCAGTAGGGCCTCTAGCGGGTGCGAACACCGGGGAGCTGTTTTTT
CDR3: CSVPVGPLAGANTGELFF
J: TRBJ2-2
D: TRBD2
size: once
V: TRBV29-1

DNA: TGTGCCAGCTCGCGCACCGGGACAGGGGTGACCGGGGAGCTGTTTTTT
CDR3: CASSRTGTGVTGELFF
J: TRBJ2-2
D: TRBD1
size: few
V: TRBV18

DNA: TGCGCCAGCAGCCAAGAAGGTAGCGGGGGGAGCTCCTACAATGAGCAGTTCTTC
CDR3: CASSQEGSGGSSYNEQFF
J: TRBJ2-1
D: TRBD2
size: NA
V: TRBV4-1

DNA: TGTGCCAGTAGTATACCCCAACAGGGGCTGGTTGGCTACACCTTC
CDR3: CASSIPQQGLVGYTF
J: TRBJ1-2
D: TRBD1
size: NA
V: TRBV19

DNA: TGTGCCAGCAGTCCGGACATATGGGGCACAGATACGCAGTATTTT
CDR3: CASSPDIWGTDTQYF
J: TRBJ2-3
D: NA
size: NA
V: TRBV27

DNA: TGTGCCAGCAGCCAAGTAAGGGGCGGCGAGCAGTTCTTC
CDR3: CASSQVRGGEQFF
J: TRBJ2-1
D: NA
size: NA
V: TRBV3-1/TRBV3-2

DNA: TGTGCCAGCAGCTTAAATACGGGGGGAACCTACGAGCAGTACTTC
CDR3: CASSLNTGGTYEQYF
J: TRBJ2-7
D: TRBD2
size: NA
V: TRBV7-9

DNA: TGTGCCAGCAGCCAAACGGGACTAGCGAACACCGGGGAGCTGTTTTTT
CDR3: CASSQTGLANTGELFF
J: TRBJ2-2
D: TRBD2
size: NA
V: TRBV4-2

DNA: TGTGCCAGCAGTGAAAGGGGGCGGGATAATGAAAAACTGTTTTTT
CDR3: CASSERGRDNEKLFF
J: TRBJ1-4
D: TRBD1
size: NA
V: TRBV6-1

DNA: TGTGCCAGCACTCTCGGACACCATAATTCACCCCTCCACTTT
CDR3: CASTLGHHNSPLHF
J: TRBJ1-6
D: NA
size: NA
V: TRBV6-5

DNA: TGCGCCAGCAGCCAAGGGCGACAGGGAACCTACGAGCAGTACTTC
CDR3: CASSQGRQGTYEQYF
J: TRBJ2-7
D: TRBD1
size: few
V: TRBV4-3

DNA: TGTGCCAGCTGTATCTATCCGACAGGTTACGATGAGCAGTTCTTC
CDR3: CASCIYPTGYDEQFF
J: TRBJ2-1
D: NA
size: NA
V: TRBV6-5

DNA: TGTGCCAGCAGCCCGGGACAGGGAGGGTCCAAGAACACTGAAGCTTTCTTT
CDR3: CASSPGQGGSKNTEAFF
J: TRBJ1-1
D: TRBD1
size: once
V: TRBV7-9

DNA: TGTGCCAGCAGCTGGCTGGGACTAGCGAGTAACAATGAGCAGTTCTTC
CDR3: CASSWLGLASNNEQFF
J: TRBJ2-1
D: TRBD2
size: few
V: TRBV7-9

DNA: TGTGCCAGTAGTATAGTATGGCAGGGGTGGGACATTCAGTACTTC
CDR3: CASSIVWQGWDIQYF
J: TRBJ2-4
D: NA
size: NA
V: TRBV19

DNA: TGTGCCAGCAGTGAAAGAGGGAGCCTCCCCTACGAGCAGTACTTC
CDR3: CASSERGSLPYEQYF
J: TRBJ2-7
D: NA
size: NA
V: TRBV6-1

DNA: TGTGCCAGCAGCCCGGATCTTCGTGGGGGCGGCTCCTACAATGAGCAGTTCTTC
CDR3: CASSPDLRGGGSYNEQFF
J: TRBJ2-1
D: NA
size: NA
V: TRBV9

DNA: TGCGCCAGCAGCTTGTCAGAGGGAGAAACCTATGGCTACACCTTC
CDR3: CASSLSEGETYGYTF
J: TRBJ1-2
D: NA
size: NA
V: TRBV5-1

DNA: TGTGCCAGTAGTATTATTGGGACAGGGGTCACCGGGGAGCTGTTTTTT
CDR3: CASSIIGTGVTGELFF
J: TRBJ2-2
D: TRBD1
size: few
V: TRBV19

DNA: TGTGCCAGCAGCCAAGGGCAGGGCAACCAAGAGACCCAGTACTTC
CDR3: CASSQGQGNQETQYF
J: TRBJ2-5
D: NA
size: NA
V: TRBV3-1/TRBV3-2

DNA: TGTGCCAGCAGCGTCCCTAGCACAGATACGCAGTATTTT
CDR3: CASSVPSTDTQYF
J: TRBJ2-3
D: NA
size: NA
V: TRBV5-6

DNA: TGTGCCAGCAGTTTCCCCGACAGGTACTACGAGCAGTACTTC
CDR3: CASSFPDRYYEQYF
J: TRBJ2-7
D: NA
size: NA
V: TRBV27

DNA: TGTGCCAGCACTCCCGGGACACTGTCTGGTGGCTACACCTTC
CDR3: CASTPGTLSGGYTF
J: TRBJ1-2
D: NA
size: NA
V: TRBV2

DNA: TGTGCCAGCAGCGTAGAGCCAGGGTGGGGCGAGCAGTACTTC
CDR3: CASSVEPGWGEQYF
J: TRBJ2-7
D: NA
size: NA
V: TRBV9

DNA: TGTGCCAGCAGTGTGGGGACAAGCACAGATACGCAGTATTTT
CDR3: CASSVGTSTDTQYF
J: TRBJ2-3
D: NA
size: NA
V: TRBV2

DNA: TGTGCCAGCAGTTCAGGGTTTGCCACTGAAGCTTTCTTT
CDR3: CASSSGFATEAFF
J: TRBJ1-1
D: NA
size: NA
V: TRBV6-5

DNA: TGTGCCAGCAGCGTTACCGGGTATTCCTACAATGAGCAGTTCTTC
CDR3: CASSVTGYSYNEQFF
J: TRBJ2-1
D: NA
size: NA
V: TRBV5-5

DNA: TGCAGCGTATGGGGGGGCTACACAGATACGCAGTATTTT
CDR3: CSVWGGYTDTQYF
J: TRBJ2-3
D: NA
size: few
V: TRBV29-1

DNA: TGTGCCAGCAGTTTGCCCTACTCGCACTCGGACAGCAATGGCTACACCTTC
CDR3: CASSLPYSHSDSNGYTF
J: TRBJ1-2
D: NA
size: NA
V: TRBV28

DNA: TGTGCCAGTAGTCCGCGGATGACAGGGGGCATGGATACGCAGTATTTT
CDR3: CASSPRMTGGMDTQYF
J: TRBJ2-3
D: TRBD1
size: NA
V: TRBV19

DNA: TGTGCCACCAGGAGGGAGGTGCGGGGGGGAGAGACCCAGTACTTC
CDR3: CATRREVRGGETQYF
J: TRBJ2-5
D: TRBD2
size: NA
V: TRBV24-1

DNA: TGTGCCAGCAGCCACGATGTACAGCCGACCTACGAGCAGTACTTC
CDR3: CASSHDVQPTYEQYF
J: TRBJ2-7
D: NA
size: once
V: TRBV3-1/TRBV3-2

DNA: TGTGCCACCGAACCGACAGGGATAGGTGGCTACACCTTC
CDR3: CATEPTGIGGYTF
J: TRBJ1-2
D: TRBD1
size: few
V: TRBV2

DNA: TGTGCCAGCAGCGCGGAGATCTATGGCTACACCTTC
CDR3: CASSAEIYGYTF
J: TRBJ1-2
D: NA
size: few
V: TRBV5-4

DNA: TGTGCCAGTAGTATAGGTAGGAGGGCAGATACGCAGTATTTT
CDR3: CASSIGRRADTQYF
J: TRBJ2-3
D: NA
size: NA
V: TRBV19

DNA: TGTGCCAGCATCGGTCCGCACACTGAAGCTTTCTTT
CDR3: CASIGPHTEAFF
J: TRBJ1-1
D: NA
size: NA
V: TRBV28

DNA: TGTGCCAGCAGCCCCGGGACAGGGGGCCTCTACGAGCAGTACTTC
CDR3: CASSPGTGGLYEQYF
J: TRBJ2-7
D: TRBD1
size: NA
V: TRBV11-2

DNA: TGTGCCAGCAGCCAAACCGCGGGGGAGCTGTTTTTT
CDR3: CASSQTAGELFF
J: TRBJ2-2
D: NA
size: NA
V: TRBV3-1/TRBV3-2

DNA: TGTGCCAGCAGCCAACGGACAACAGAGAACACTGAAGCTTTCTTT
CDR3: CASSQRTTENTEAFF
J: TRBJ1-1
D: NA
size: NA
V: TRBV3-1/TRBV3-2

DNA: TGTGCCAGCAGCGAGGGACAGGGGGCGCAGCCCCAGCATTTT
CDR3: CASSEGQGAQPQHF
J: TRBJ1-5
D: TRBD1
size: NA
V: TRBV9

DNA: TGTGCCAGCGCCTTAATTAGCGGGGGGGTAGAGACCCAGTACTTC
CDR3: CASALISGGVETQYF
J: TRBJ2-5
D: TRBD2
size: NA
V: TRBV2

DNA: TGTGCCAGCCGTCTAGACAGGGGTACTAACTATGGCTACACCTTC
CDR3: CASRLDRGTNYGYTF
J: TRBJ1-2
D: TRBD1
size: NA
V: TRBV6-5

DNA: TGCAGTGCTGCCGGTCGGGAAAAACTGTTTTTT
CDR3: CSAAGREKLFF
J: TRBJ1-4
D: NA
size: NA
V: TRBV20-1

DNA: TGCAGCGTGGGCGGGCAGGGGGCAATCTATGGCTACACCTTC
CDR3: CSVGGQGAIYGYTF
J: TRBJ1-2
D: TRBD1
size: few
V: TRBV29-1

DNA: TGTGCCAGTAGTGCTCAGGCTCAGCCCCAGCATTTT
CDR3: CASSAQAQPQHF
J: TRBJ1-5
D: NA
size: NA
V: TRBV19

DNA: TGTGCCAGTAGTAATGCAGGACTTTTACAAGCTAACTATGGCTACACCTTC
CDR3: CASSNAGLLQANYGYTF
J: TRBJ1-2
D: NA
size: once
V: TRBV19